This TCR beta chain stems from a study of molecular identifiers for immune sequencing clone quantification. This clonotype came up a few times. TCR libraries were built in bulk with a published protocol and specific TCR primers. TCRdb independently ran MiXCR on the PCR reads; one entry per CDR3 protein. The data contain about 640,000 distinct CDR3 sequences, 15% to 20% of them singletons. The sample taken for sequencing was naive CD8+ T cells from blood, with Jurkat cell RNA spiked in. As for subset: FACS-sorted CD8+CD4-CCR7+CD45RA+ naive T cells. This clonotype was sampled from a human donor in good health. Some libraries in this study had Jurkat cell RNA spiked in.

The CDR3 protein is CAIHQGEQHNEQFF. The CDR3 DNA sequence: TGTGCCATCCACCAAGGGGAGCAACACAATGAGCAGTTCTTC. The gene calls are TRBV10-3 and TRBJ2-1; D could derive from TRBD1 or TRBD2 (5 bases each). Per germline, CDR1 ENHRY and CDR2 SYGVKD. Trimming stripped 8 bases from V and 5 bases from J, with 16 bases between. CDR3 length equals 14 residues.